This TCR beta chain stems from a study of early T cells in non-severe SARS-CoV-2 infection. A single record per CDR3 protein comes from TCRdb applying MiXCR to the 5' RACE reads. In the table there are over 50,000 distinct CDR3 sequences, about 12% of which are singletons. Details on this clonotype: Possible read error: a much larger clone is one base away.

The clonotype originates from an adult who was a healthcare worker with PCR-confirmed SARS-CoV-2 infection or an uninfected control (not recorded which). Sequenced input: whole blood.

The CDR3 sequence is CAGKAAVSPTFNQPQHF. The CDR3 DNA reads TGTGCCGGCAAGGCAGCCGTCTCACCGACGTTCAATCAGCCCCAGCATTTT. This chain joins TRBV2 and TRBJ1-5; D gene unclear. The CDR3 length is 17 residues. Germline lookup yields CDR1 SNHLY and CDR2 FYNNEI. Trimming pared 11 bases from V and 3 bases from J, leaving 26 bases between. The entire variable domain, with the rest obtained from reference TRBV2 and TRBJ1-5, is as follows: EPEVTQTPSHQVTQMGQEVILRCVPISNHLYFYWYRQILGQKVEFLVSFYNNEISEKSEIFDDQFSVERPDGSNFTLKIRSTKLEDSAMYFCAGKAAVSPTFNQPQHFGDGTRLSIL.